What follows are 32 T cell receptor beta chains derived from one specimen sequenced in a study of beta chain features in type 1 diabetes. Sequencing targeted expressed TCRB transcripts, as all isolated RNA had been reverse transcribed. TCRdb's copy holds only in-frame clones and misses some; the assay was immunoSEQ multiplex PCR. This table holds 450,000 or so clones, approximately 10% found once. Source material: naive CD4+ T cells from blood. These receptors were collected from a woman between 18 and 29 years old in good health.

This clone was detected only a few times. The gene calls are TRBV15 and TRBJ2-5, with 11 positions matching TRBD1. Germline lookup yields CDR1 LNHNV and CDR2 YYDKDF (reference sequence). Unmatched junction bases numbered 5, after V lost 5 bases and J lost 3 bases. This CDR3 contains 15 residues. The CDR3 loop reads CATSRDRGVEETQYF. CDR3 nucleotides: TGTGCCACCAGCCGGGACAGGGGGGTAGAAGAGACCCAGTACTTC.

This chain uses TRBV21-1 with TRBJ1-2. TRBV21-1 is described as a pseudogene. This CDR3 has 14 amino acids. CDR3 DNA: TGTGCCAGCAGCAAAGCGCGTCGTCAGAGGGTTTACACCTTC. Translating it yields CASSKARRQRVYTF.

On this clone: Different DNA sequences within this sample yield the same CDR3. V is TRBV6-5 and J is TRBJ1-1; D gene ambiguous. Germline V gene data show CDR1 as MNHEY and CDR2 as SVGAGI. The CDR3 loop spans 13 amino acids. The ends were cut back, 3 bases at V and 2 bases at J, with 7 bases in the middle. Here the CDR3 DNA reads TGTGCCAGCAGTTATTCGGTAAACACTGAAGCTTTCTTT. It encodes CASSYSVNTEAFF.

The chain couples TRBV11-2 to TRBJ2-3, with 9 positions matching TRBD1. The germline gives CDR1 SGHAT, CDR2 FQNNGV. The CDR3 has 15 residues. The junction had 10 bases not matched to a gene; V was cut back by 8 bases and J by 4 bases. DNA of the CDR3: TGTGCCAGCCGGAAATGGGGACAGGGAGCAGATACGCAGTATTTT. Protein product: CASRKWGQGADTQYF.

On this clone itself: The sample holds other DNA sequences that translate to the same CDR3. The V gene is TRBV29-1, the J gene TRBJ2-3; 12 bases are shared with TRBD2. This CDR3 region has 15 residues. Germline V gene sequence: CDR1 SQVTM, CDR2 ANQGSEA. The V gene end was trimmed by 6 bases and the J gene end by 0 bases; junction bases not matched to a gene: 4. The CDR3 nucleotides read TGCAGCGTCGCCGGGACTAGCGGGAGCACAGATACGCAGTATTTT. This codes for CSVAGTSGSTDTQYF.

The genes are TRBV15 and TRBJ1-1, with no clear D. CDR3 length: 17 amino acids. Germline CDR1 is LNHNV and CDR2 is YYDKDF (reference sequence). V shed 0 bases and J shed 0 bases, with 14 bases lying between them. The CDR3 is CATSRDPFGRMNTEAFF. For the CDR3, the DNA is TGTGCCACCAGCAGAGATCCCTTTGGACGCATGAACACTGAAGCTTTCTTT.

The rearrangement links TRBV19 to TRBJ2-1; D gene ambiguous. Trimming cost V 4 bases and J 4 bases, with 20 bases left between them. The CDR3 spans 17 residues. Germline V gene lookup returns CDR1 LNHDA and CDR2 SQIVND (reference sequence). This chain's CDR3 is CASSTLSTTARYNEQFF. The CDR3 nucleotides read TGTGCCAGTAGTACCCTCTCGACAACCGCTAGATACAATGAGCAGTTCTTC.

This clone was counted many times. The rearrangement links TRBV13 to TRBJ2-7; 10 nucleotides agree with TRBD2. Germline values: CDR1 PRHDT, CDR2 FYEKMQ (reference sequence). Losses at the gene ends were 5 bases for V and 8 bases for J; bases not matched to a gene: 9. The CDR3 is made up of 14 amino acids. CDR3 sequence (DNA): TGTGCCAGCAGCGCAACTAGCGGGGACTGGCAGCAGTACGTC. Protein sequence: CASSATSGDWQQYV.

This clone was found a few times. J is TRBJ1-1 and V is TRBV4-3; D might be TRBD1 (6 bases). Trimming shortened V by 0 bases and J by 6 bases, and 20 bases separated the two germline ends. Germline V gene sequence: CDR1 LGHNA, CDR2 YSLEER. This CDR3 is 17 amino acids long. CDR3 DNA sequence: TGCGCCAGCAGCCAAGATCTTGCAGGGGATGATAGGCCTGAAGCTTTCTTT. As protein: CASSQDLAGDDRPEAFF.

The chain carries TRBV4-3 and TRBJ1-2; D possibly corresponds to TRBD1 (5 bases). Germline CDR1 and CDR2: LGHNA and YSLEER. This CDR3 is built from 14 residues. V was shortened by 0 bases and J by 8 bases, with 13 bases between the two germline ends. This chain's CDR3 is CASSQDRGLSGYTF. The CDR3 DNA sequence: TGCGCCAGCAGCCAAGATAGGGGTCTGAGCGGCTACACCTTC.

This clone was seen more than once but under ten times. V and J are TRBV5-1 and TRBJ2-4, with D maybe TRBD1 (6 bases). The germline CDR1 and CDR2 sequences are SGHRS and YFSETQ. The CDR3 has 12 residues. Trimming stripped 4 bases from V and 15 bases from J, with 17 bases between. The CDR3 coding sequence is TGCGCCAGCAGCCCAGAACAGGGTGTGTGGTACTTC. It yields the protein CASSPEQGVWYF.

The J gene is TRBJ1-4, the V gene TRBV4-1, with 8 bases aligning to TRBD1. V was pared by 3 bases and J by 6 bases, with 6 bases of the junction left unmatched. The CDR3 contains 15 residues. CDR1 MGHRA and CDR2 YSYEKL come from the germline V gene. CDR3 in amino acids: CASSHWDRIYEKLFF. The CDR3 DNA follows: TGCGCCAGCAGCCATTGGGACAGGATATATGAAAAACTGTTTTTT.

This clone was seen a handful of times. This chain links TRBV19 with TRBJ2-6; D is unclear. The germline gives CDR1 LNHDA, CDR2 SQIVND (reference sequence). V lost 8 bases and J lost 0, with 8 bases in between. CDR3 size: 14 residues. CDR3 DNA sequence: TGTGCCAGTTGTCCCGTCTCTGGGGCCAACGTCCTGACTTTC. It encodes CASCPVSGANVLTF.

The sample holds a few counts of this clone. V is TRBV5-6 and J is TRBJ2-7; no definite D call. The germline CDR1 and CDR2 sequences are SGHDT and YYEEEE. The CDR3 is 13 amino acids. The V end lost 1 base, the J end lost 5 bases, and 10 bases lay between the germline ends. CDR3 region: CASSLLGRDEQYV. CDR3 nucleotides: TGTGCCAGCAGCTTGCTTGGGCGAGACGAGCAGTACGTC.

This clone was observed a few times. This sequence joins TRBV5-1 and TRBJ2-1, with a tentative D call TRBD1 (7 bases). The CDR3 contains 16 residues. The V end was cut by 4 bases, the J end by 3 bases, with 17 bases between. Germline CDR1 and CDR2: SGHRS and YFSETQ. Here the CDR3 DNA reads TGCGCCAGCAGCCCCCGGGGGACAGTTCTCTACAATGAGCAGTTCTTC. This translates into CASSPRGTVLYNEQFF.

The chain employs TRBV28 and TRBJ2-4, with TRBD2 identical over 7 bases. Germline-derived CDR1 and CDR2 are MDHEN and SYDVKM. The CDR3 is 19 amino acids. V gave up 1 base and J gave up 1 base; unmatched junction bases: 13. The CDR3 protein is CASSLFRLASSLAKNIQYF. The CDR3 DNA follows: TGTGCCAGCAGTTTATTTCGACTAGCTTCCTCGCTTGCCAAAAACATTCAGTACTTC.

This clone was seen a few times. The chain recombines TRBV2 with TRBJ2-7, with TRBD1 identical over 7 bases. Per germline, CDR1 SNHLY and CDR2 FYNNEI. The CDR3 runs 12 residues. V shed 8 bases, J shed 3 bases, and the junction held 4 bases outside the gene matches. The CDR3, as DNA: TGTGCCAGCGGGGGACAGAGCTACGAGCAGTACTTC. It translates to CASGGQSYEQYF.

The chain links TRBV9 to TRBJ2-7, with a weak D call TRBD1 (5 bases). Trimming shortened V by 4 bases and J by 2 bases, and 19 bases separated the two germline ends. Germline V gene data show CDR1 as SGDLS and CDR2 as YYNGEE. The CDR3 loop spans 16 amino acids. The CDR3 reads CASSQTEDALTYEQYF. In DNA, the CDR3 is TGTGCCAGCAGCCAGACAGAGGACGCCCTTACCTACGAGCAGTACTTC.

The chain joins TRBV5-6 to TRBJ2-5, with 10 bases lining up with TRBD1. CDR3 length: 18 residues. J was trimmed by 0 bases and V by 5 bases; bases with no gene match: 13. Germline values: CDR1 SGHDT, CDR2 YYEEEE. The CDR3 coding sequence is TGTGCCAGCAGATCGCCCTTTTCCGGACAGGGGGACCAAGAGACCCAGTACTTC. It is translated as CASRSPFSGQGDQETQYF.

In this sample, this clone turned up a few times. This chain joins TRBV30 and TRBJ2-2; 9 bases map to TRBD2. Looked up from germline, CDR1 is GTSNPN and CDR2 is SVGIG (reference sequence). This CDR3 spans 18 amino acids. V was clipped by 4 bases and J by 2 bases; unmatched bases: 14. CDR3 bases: TGTGCCTGGATACACCAGCGGAGTAGCGGGAGAAACACCGGGGAGCTGTTTTTT. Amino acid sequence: CAWIHQRSSGRNTGELFF. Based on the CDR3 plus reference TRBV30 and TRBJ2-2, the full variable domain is SQTIHQWPATLVQPVGSPLSLECTVEGTSNPNLYWYRQAAGRGLQLLFYSVGIGQISSEVPQNLSASRPQDRQFILSSKKLLLSDSGFYLCAWIHQRSSGRNTGELFFGEGSRLTVL.

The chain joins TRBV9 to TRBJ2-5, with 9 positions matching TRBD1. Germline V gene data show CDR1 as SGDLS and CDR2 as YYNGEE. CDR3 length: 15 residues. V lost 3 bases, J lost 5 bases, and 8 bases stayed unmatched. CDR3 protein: CASSDTWDRVETQYF. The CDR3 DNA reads TGTGCCAGCAGCGACACCTGGGACAGGGTGGAGACCCAGTACTTC.

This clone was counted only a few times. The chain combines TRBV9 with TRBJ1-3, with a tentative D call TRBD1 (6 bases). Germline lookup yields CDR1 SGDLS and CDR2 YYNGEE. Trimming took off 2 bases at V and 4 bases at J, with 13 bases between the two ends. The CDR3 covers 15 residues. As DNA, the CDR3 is TGTGCCAGCAGCGTCACCGGGGGGCCCGGAAACACCATATATTTT. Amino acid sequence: CASSVTGGPGNTIYF.

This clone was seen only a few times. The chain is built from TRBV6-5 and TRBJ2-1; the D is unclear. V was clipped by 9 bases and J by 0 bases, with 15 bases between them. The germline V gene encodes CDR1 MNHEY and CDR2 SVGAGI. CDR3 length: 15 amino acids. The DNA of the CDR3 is TGTGCCAGTATGTCGGCATTTAGCTCCTACAATGAGCAGTTCTTC. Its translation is CASMSAFSSYNEQFF.

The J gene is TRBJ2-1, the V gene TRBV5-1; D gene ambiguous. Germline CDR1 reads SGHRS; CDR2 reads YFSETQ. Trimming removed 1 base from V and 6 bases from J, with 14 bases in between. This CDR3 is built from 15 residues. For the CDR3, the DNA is TGCGCCAGCAGCTTGATTCTAGGGCCTGCCAATGAGCAGTTCTTC. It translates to CASSLILGPANEQFF.

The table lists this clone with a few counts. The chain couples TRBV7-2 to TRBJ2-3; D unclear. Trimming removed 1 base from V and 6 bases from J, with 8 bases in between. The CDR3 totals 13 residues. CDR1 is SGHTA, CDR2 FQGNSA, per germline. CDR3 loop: CASSLGLRDTQYF. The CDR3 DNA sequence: TGTGCCAGCAGCTTAGGGCTGCGGGATACGCAGTATTTT.

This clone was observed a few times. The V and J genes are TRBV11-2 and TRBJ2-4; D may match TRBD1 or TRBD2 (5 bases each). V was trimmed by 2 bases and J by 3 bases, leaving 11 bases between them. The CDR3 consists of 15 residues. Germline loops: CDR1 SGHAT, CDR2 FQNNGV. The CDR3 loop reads CASSLPGTGKNIQYF. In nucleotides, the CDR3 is TGTGCCAGCAGCTTACCGGGGACGGGCAAAAACATTCAGTACTTC.

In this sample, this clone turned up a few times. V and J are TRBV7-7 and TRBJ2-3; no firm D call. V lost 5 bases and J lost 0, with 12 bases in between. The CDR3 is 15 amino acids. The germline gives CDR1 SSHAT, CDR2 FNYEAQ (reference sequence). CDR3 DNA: TGTGCCAGCAGCCCGACGCAACTAAGCACAGATACGCAGTATTTT. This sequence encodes CASSPTQLSTDTQYF.

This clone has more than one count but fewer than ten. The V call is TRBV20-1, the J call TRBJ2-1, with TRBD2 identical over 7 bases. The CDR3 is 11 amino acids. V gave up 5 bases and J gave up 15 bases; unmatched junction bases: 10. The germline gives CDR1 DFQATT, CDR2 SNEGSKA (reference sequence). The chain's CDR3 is CSASGLDHPFF. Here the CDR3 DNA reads TGCAGTGCTTCCGGACTAGATCATCCGTTCTTC.

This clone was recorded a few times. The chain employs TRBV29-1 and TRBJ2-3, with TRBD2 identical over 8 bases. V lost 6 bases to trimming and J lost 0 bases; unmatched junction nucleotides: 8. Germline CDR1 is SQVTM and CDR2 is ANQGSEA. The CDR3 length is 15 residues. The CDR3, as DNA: TGCAGCGTCTGCCGAGCGGGAGCTAGCACAGATACGCAGTATTTT. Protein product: CSVCRAGASTDTQYF.

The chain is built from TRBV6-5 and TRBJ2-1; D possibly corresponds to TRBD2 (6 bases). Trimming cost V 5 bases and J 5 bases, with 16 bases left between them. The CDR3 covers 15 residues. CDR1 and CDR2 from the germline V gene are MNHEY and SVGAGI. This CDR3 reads CASSPRSGVNNEQFF. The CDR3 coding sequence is TGTGCCAGCAGTCCTCGCTCGGGAGTCAACAATGAGCAGTTCTTC.

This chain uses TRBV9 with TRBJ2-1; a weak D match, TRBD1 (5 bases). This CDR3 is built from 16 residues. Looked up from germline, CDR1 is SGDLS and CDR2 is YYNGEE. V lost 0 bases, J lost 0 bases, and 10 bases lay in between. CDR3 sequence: CASSVGTLSSYNEQFF. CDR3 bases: TGTGCCAGCAGCGTAGGGACACTGAGCTCCTACAATGAGCAGTTCTTC.

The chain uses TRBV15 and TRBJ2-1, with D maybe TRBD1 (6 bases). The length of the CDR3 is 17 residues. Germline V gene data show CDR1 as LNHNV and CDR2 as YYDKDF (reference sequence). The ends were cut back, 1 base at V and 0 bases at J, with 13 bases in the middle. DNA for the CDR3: TGTGCCACCAGCAGAGGCAGGGGCACTCGCTCCTACAATGAGCAGTTCTTC. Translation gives CATSRGRGTRSYNEQFF.